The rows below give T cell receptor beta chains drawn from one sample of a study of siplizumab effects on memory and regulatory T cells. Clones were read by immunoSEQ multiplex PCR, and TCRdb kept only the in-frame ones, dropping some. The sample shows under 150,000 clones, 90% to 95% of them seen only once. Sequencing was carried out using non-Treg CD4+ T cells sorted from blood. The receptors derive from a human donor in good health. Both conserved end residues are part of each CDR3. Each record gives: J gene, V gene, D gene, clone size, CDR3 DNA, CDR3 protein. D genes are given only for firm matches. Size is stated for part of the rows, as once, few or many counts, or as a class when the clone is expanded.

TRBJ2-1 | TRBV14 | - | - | TGTGCCAGCAGCCAAAGCGTCAAAAGGGGCAATGAGCAGTTCTTC | CASSQSVKRGNEQFF
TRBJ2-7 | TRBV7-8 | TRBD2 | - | TGTGCCAGCAGCTTCTCAAGCGGGAGCCTCCTCGAGCAGTACTTC | CASSFSSGSLLEQYF
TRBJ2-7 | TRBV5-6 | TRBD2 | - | TGTGCCAGCAGCTTGGGACTAGCGGATTCCTACGAGCAGTACTTC | CASSLGLADSYEQYF
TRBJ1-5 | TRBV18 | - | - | TGTGCCAGCTCACCATTACGGGGTCAGCCCCAGCATTTT | CASSPLRGQPQHF
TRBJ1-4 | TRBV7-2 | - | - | TGTGCCAGCAGCTTCAGAGGAGCAACTAATGAAAAACTGTTTTTT | CASSFRGATNEKLFF
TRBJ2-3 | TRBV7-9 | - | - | TGTGCCAGCAGCTTAGCGCTAGGCCGCACAGATACGCAGTATTTT | CASSLALGRTDTQYF
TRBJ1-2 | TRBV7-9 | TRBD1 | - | TGTGCCAGCAGCAAGGGACAGGGTGTTGATGGCTACACCTTC | CASSKGQGVDGYTF
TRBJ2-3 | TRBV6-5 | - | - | TGTGCCAGCAGTTACCGGGGGGCGGATACAGATACGCAGTATTTT | CASSYRGADTDTQYF
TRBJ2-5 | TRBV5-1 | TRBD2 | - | TGCGCCAGCACGATAACGATGTTAGCGGGGGGGGGATACCAAGAGACCCAGTACTTC | CASTITMLAGGGYQETQYF
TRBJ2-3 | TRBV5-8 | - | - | TGTGCCAGCAAGACGACCCCCACCACAGATACGCAGTATTTT | CASKTTPTTDTQYF
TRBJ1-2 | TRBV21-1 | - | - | TGTGCCAGCAGCAATAATGCCCTGCGGACAGGGGGACCTCGCTTC | CASSNNALRTGGPRF
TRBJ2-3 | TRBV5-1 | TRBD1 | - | TGCGCCAGCAGCCCGGCGGGACAGGGAGCAGATACGCAGTATTTT | CASSPAGQGADTQYF
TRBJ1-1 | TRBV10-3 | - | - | TGTGCCTCCGCGGTCCCGAACACTGAAGCTTTCTTT | CASAVPNTEAFF
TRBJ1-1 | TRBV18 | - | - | TGTGCCAGCTCACCAAATGAGTCAGACACTGAAGCTTTCTTT | CASSPNESDTEAFF
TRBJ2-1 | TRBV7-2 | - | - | TGTGCCAGCAGCTCCCTAGCACGGGAGAATGAGCAGTTCTTC | CASSSLARENEQFF
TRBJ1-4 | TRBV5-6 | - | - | TGTGCCAGCAGCTTGGGACAGGCGTCAACTAATGAAAAACTGTTTTTT | CASSLGQASTNEKLFF
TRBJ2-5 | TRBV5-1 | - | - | TGCGCCAGCAGCGCGGGGGCACTGGAGACCCAGTACTTC | CASSAGALETQYF
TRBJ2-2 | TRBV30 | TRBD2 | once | TGTGCCTGGACCTGGACTAGTTCTGGGGAGCTGTTTTTT | CAWTWTSSGELFF
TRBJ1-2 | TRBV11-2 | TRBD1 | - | TGTGCCAGCAGCACCACAAAACGGGACAGGGTTTATGGCTACACCTTC | CASSTTKRDRVYGYTF
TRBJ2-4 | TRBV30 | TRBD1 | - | TGTGCCTGGAGTGGGGACAGGGGTTTGGGAAACATTCAGTACTTC | CAWSGDRGLGNIQYF
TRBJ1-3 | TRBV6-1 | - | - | TGTGCCAGCTGGGAAGGTGATAGAAACACCATATATTTT | CASWEGDRNTIYF
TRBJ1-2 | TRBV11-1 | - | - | TGTGCCAGCAGCTTTGGTAACTATGGCTACACCTTC | CASSFGNYGYTF
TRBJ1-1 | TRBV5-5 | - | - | TGTGCCAGCAGCTTGACAGCCCACACTGAAGCTTTCTTT | CASSLTAHTEAFF
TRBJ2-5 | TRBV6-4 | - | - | TGTGCCAGCAGTCCTGGGGGAGAAGAGACCCAGTACTTC | CASSPGGEETQYF
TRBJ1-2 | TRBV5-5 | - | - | TGTGCCAGCAGCCCCCGGGTCGACTATGGCTACACCTTC | CASSPRVDYGYTF
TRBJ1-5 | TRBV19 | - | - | TGTGCCAGTACGTCACAACAAGCGACGGGCAATCAGCCCCAGCATTTT | CASTSQQATGNQPQHF
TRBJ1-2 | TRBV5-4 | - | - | TGTGCCAGCAGCTTGGAGGTGGGGCCCGCTAACTATGGCTACACCTTC | CASSLEVGPANYGYTF
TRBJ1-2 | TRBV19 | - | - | TGTGCCAGTAGAAACTCAGGGACGGGTAACTATGGCTACACCTTC | CASRNSGTGNYGYTF
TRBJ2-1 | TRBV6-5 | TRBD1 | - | TGTGCCAGCAGTTACTCAAGGGTGGGACAGGAGCAGTTCTTC | CASSYSRVGQEQFF
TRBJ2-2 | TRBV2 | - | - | TGTGCCAGCAGTGAAACAGGGTCGAACACCGGGGAGCTGTTTTTT | CASSETGSNTGELFF
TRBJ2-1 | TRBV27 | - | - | TGTGCCAGCAGCAAACAAATAACAGGGACCTCCTACAATGAGCAGTTCTTC | CASSKQITGTSYNEQFF
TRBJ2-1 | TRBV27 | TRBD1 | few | TGTGCCAGCAGCCTGGACAGGGGGCATGAGCAGTTCTTC | CASSLDRGHEQFF
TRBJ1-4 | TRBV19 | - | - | TGTGCCAGCGATAGGAGAAATCAATCGGAAGATGAAAAACTGTTTTTT | CASDRRNQSEDEKLFF
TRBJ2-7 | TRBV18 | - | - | TGTGCCAGCTCACCACCCCCAGGTGGGAGTGGCGAGCAGTACTTC | CASSPPPGGSGEQYF
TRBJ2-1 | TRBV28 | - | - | TGTGCCGGACTAACTAGCAACAATGAGCAGTTCTTC | CAGLTSNNEQFF
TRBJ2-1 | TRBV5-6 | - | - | TGTGCCAGCAGCTTGGGAGGAGTAGCGATACGATTCAATGAGCAGTTCTTC | CASSLGGVAIRFNEQFF
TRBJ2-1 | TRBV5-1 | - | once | TGCGCCAGCAGCACCGGGACGGGACCCATCAATGAGCAGTTCTTC | CASSTGTGPINEQFF
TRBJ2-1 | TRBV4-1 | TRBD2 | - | TGCGCCAGCAGCCTAGGACTAGCGGGAGGGCCCATCAATGAGCAGTTCTTC | CASSLGLAGGPINEQFF
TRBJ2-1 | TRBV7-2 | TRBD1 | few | TGTGCCAGCAGGATCCGGGACAGGGGGCCGGTTGAGCAGTTCTTC | CASRIRDRGPVEQFF
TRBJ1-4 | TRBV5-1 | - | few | TGCGCCAGCAGAGACAGGTTTGGTGAAAAACTGTTTTTT | CASRDRFGEKLFF
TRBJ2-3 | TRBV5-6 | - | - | TGTGCCAGCAGCAGACGGACCGGCGGGGATACGCAGTATTTT | CASSRRTGGDTQYF
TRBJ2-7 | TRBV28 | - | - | TGTGCCAGCACCCACCGAGACGAGCAGTACTTC | CASTHRDEQYF
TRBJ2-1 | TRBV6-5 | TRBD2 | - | TGTGCCAGCAGTTCCGGGACTAGCGGTTACAATGAGCAGTTCTTC | CASSSGTSGYNEQFF
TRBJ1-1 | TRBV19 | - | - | TGTGCCAGTAGACGACAGGAGTTGACTGAAGCTTTCTTT | CASRRQELTEAFF
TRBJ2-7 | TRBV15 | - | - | TGTGCCACCAGCCTAGATATGGGGTACGAGCAGTACTTC | CATSLDMGYEQYF
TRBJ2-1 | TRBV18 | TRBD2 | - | TGTGCCAGCTCGCCGCCTGAGCGGGAGGGCAATGAGCAGTTCTTC | CASSPPEREGNEQFF
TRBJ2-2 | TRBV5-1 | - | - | TGCGCCAGCAGCTTGGTGGCGGTGGGGACCAACACCGGGGAGCTGTTTTTT | CASSLVAVGTNTGELFF
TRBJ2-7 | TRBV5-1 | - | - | TGCGCCAGCAGCTTGAGCCGTAGGGAGCAGTACTTC | CASSLSRREQYF
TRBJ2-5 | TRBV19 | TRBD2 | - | TGTGCCAGTAGTAACAGCGGGAGAGTGGAGACCCAGTACTTC | CASSNSGRVETQYF
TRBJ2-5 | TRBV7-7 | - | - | TGTGCCAGCAGCTTAGATCGGCAGGGTGGCGAGACCCAGTACTTC | CASSLDRQGGETQYF
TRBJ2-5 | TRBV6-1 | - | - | TGTGCCGCCGCAGTGTACCAAGAGACCCAGTACTTC | CAAAVYQETQYF
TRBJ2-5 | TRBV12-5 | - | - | TGTGCTAGTGGTTTGGCCAGGGGGACTTTTGGGACCCAGTACTTC | CASGLARGTFGTQYF
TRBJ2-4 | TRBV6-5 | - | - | TGTGCCAGCAGTTATTCTTTAACCCCTAATTCAAACATTCAGTACTTC | CASSYSLTPNSNIQYF
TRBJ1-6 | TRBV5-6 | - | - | TGTGCCAGCAGCTTGCTGTCGGAGAGCTCCTATAATTCACCCCTCCACTTT | CASSLLSESSYNSPLHF
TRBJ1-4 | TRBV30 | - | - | TGTGCCTGGGTTTCTGGAACTAATGAAAAACTGTTTTTT | CAWVSGTNEKLFF
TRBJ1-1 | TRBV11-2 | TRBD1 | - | TGTGCCAGCAACTCGATTCTGGGACAGGGGTTCACTGAAGCTTTCTTT | CASNSILGQGFTEAFF
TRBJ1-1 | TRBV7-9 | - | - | TGTGCCAGCAGCCCGTTGCTCCGTGGCGTGGGCACTGAAGCTTTCTTT | CASSPLLRGVGTEAFF